A selection of T cell receptor beta chains follows, all from one sample in a study of T cells in Graves' hyperthyroidism and ophthalmopathy. Using its own MiXCR run on the multiplex PCR reads, TCRdb lists one record per CDR3 protein. This sample has under 350,000 distinct CDR3 sequences; about 14% occur once, and the top ten carry almost 8%. Material for sequencing was blood. Source of these receptors: a woman in her thirties with Graves' hyperthyroidism that later progressed to Graves' ophthalmopathy. Each CDR3 is given with its conserved first and last residue. The D gene is left open where the match is weak. The listing skips clone size in some rows; elsewhere it reads once, few, many or a size class.

D	size	V	J	CDR3	DNA
TRBD2	many	TRBV7-3	TRBJ2-3	CASSPISGRGTDTQYF	TGTGCCAGCAGCCCGATTAGCGGGAGGGGGACAGATACGCAGTATTTT
-	many	TRBV2	TRBJ1-1	CASSDSRGNTEAFF	TGTGCCAGCAGCGACTCGAGAGGGAACACTGAAGCTTTCTTT
TRBD2	many	TRBV7-9	TRBJ2-7	CASSFRPPRASGTYEQYF	TGTGCCAGCAGTTTTAGGCCCCCCCGGGCTAGCGGCACCTACGAGCAGTACTTC
-	many	TRBV18	TRBJ2-1	CASSAGTGNEQFF	TGTGCCAGCTCAGCCGGGACCGGCAATGAGCAGTTCTTC
-	many	TRBV12-3/TRBV12-4	TRBJ2-7	CASSSPAAGPNEQYF	TGTGCCAGCAGTTCCCCGGCAGCGGGTCCTAACGAGCAGTACTTC
TRBD1	few	TRBV20-1	TRBJ1-4	CSARDRVPTNEKLFF	TGCAGTGCCCGGGACAGGGTTCCAACTAATGAAAAACTGTTTTTT
-	few	TRBV6-1	TRBJ1-2	CASTLDSPRGYTF	TGTGCCAGCACCCTGGACAGTCCCCGGGGCTACACCTTC
TRBD2	few	TRBV19	TRBJ2-3	CASSPIAGSADTQYF	TGTGCCAGTAGTCCTATAGCGGGGAGCGCAGATACGCAGTATTTT
-	-	TRBV6-1	TRBJ2-7	CASSSTSLSYEQYF	TGTGCCAGCAGTTCAACTAGCTTATCCTACGAGCAGTACTTC
-	many	TRBV6-1	TRBJ2-2	CASTTGRNTGELFF	TGTGCCAGCACAACAGGACGAAACACCGGGGAGCTGTTTTTT
-	few	TRBV11-2	TRBJ1-1	CASSQELTNTEASF	TGTGCCAGCAGCCAAGAGCTGACGAACACTGAAGCTTCCTTT
-	many	TRBV28	TRBJ1-2	CASSLRGGYTF	TGTGCCAGCAGTTTACGTGGGGGCTACACCTTC
-	few	TRBV14	TRBJ2-7	CASSPPGYYEQYF	TGTGCCAGCAGCCCCCCTGGATACTACGAGCAGTACTTC
-	-	TRBV20-1	TRBJ2-7	CSARESGQFSYEQYF	TGCAGTGCTAGAGAAAGCGGGCAGTTCTCCTACGAGCAGTACTTC
-	-	TRBV28	TRBJ2-7	CASNLAQSYEQYF	TGTGCCAGCAATTTAGCCCAAAGCTACGAGCAGTACTTC
-	many	TRBV20-1	TRBJ2-3	CSAAGSTDTQYF	TGCAGTGCTGCAGGGAGCACAGATACGCAGTATTTT
-	many	TRBV3-1	TRBJ1-2	CASSQEQWYGYTF	TGTGCCAGCAGCCAAGAGCAATGGTATGGCTACACCTTC
TRBD1	few	TRBV18	TRBJ2-7	CASSPGTGGIEQYF	TGTGCCAGCAGCCCCGGGACAGGGGGAATCGAGCAGTACTTC
TRBD2	many	TRBV7-3	TRBJ2-3	CASSLQASGTTDTQYF	TGTGCCAGCAGCTTACAAGCTAGCGGGACAACAGATACGCAGTATTTT
TRBD2	-	TRBV24-1	TRBJ2-1	CATSDLVAGFYNEQFF	TGTGCCACCAGTGATCTCGTAGCGGGTTTCTACAATGAGCAGTTCTTC
-	few	TRBV20-1	TRBJ1-2	CSARPGQFASYGYTF	TGCAGTGCTAGACCTGGACAGTTCGCTAGCTATGGCTACACCTTC
TRBD1	many	TRBV7-2	TRBJ1-2	CASSPGQAIRYGYTF	TGTGCCAGCAGCCCCGGACAGGCCATACGTTATGGCTACACCTTC